This T cell receptor (beta chain) was recovered during a study of cytomegalovirus exposure and HLA in healthy donors. Germline loops: CDR1 SGHRS, CDR2 YFSETQ. The CDR3 extends over 16 amino acids. The V end lost 0 bases, the J end lost 0 bases, and 9 bases lay between the germline ends. This PCR relied on a set of 60 Vbeta primers and 13 Jbeta primers. The table came from immunoSEQ multiplex PCR; TCRdb's copy has only in-frame clones and leaves some out. The sample holds about 190,000 clones, approximately 86% seen once. This TCR was sampled from a woman in her 30s in good health and CMV-seronegative. Sequenced material: PBMCs. This chain joins TRBV5-1 and TRBJ2-2; tentative D call: TRBD1 (6 bases). The CDR3 here is CASSLGPGANTGELFF. DNA of the CDR3: TGCGCCAGCAGCTTGGGCCCAGGGGCGAACACCGGGGAGCTGTTTTTT.